The text below deals with one T cell receptor (beta chain). As yet, its antigen is unknown. The sample is drawn from a study of Graves' ophthalmopathy and Graves' hyperthyroidism. The TCR beta CDR3 regions underwent amplification from RNA transcripts. In the first round, RT-PCR was carried out with HTBI primers, and a multiplex PCR formed the second round. TCRdb ran MiXCR on the multiplex PCR reads and lists one entry per CDR3 protein. The repertoire holds under 400,000 distinct CDR3 sequences, roughly a sixth seen once, with 9% to 15% in the top ten. This CDR3 region has 15 residues. The ends lost 3 bases at V and 7 bases at J; junction bases unmatched: 10. Whole-study results and caveats: Most thyroid-expanded clonotypes exceeding 0.001 frequency were also found in blood.

Sequenced sample: peripheral blood. The V and J genes are TRBV12-3 or TRBV12-4 and TRBJ1-1; 8 bases align to TRBD1. The sequence came from an adult man with Graves' ophthalmopathy. CDR3 DNA sequence: TGTGCCAGCAGTTTCTCTGGGACAGGAGGAAATGAAGCTTTCTTT. Protein sequence: CASSFSGTGGNEAFF.